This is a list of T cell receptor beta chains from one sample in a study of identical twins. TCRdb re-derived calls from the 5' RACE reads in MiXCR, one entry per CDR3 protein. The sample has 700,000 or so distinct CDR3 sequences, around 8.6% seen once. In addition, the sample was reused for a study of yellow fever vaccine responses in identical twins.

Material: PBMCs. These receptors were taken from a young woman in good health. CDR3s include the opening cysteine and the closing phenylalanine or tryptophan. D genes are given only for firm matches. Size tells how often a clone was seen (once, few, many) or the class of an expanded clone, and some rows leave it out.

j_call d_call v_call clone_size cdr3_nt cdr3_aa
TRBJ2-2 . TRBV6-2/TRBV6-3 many TGTGCCAGCACCCCTCTCACCGGGGAGCTGTTTTTT CASTPLTGELFF
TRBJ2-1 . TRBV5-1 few TGCGCCAGCAGCTGGCCACAGGTTGCGGTCGATGAGCAGTTCTTC CASSWPQVAVDEQFF
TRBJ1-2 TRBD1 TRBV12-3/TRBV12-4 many TGTGCCAGCAGTTCCCGGACAGGGGGCTTACGTGGCTACACCTTC CASSSRTGGLRGYTF
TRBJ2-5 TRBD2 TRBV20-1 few TGCAGTGCTAGGGCCGGGAGGGCCACCGAGACCCAGTACTTC CSARAGRATETQYF
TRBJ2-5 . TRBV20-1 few TGCAGTGCTAGAGGAGGCTCGCCGGGGACCCAGTACTTC CSARGGSPGTQYF
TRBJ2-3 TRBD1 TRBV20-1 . TGCAGTGCCCGTCAGACAGGGGGCCCAGATACGCAGTATTTT CSARQTGGPDTQYF
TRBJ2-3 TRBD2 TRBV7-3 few TGTGCCAGCAGCTCATGGACTAGCGGGGGTTCAGATACGCAGTATTTT CASSSWTSGGSDTQYF
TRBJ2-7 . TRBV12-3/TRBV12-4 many TGTGCCAGCAGCTCGGACTACAACTCCGAGCAGTACTTC CASSSDYNSEQYF
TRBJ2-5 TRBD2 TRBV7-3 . TGTGCCAGCAGCCTCCGCCCCCCAGTAAGCGGGGGGCCCCGGGAGACCCAGTACTTC CASSLRPPVSGGPRETQYF
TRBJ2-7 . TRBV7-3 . TGTGCCAGCAGCTTAAGGGCCGCAGTCTCCTACGAGCAGTACTTC CASSLRAAVSYEQYF
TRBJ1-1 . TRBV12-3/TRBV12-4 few TGTGCCAGCAGTTCCGGGGACCTTGAAGCTTTCTTT CASSSGDLEAFF
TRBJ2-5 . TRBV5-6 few TGTGCCAGCAGCAAGAACGGGACCCAGTACTTC CASSKNGTQYF
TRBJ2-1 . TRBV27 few TGTGCCACCGAGACAGACCGCCTTACATACAATGAGCAGTTCTTC CATETDRLTYNEQFF
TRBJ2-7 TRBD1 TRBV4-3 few TGCGCCAGCAGCCAAGACGACAGGGTGGACTACGAGCAGTACTTC CASSQDDRVDYEQYF
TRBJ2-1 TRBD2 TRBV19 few TGTGCCAGTAGTATAGATGGTCTAGCCGGGGGGTCATCCTACAATGAGCAGTTCTTC CASSIDGLAGGSSYNEQFF
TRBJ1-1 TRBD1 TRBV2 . TGTGCCAGCAGTGGGGGGACAGGAGATATGAACACTGAAGCTTTCTTT CASSGGTGDMNTEAFF
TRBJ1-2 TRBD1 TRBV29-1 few TGCAGCGCTTCGACAGGGGCCTATGGCTACACCTTC CSASTGAYGYTF